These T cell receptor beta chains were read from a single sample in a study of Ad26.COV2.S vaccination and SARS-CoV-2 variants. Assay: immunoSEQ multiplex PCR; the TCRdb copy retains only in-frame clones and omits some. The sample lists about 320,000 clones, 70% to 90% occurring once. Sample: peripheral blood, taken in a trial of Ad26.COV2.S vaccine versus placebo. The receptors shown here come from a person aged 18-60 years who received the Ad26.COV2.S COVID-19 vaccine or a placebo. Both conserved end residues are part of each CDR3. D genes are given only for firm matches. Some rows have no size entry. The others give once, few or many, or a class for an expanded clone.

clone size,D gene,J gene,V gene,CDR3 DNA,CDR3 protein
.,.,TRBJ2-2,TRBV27,TGTGCCAGCAGTTTGGGACTTGGCACCGGGGAGCTGTTTTTT,CASSLGLGTGELFF
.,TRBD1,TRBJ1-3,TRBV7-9,TGTGCCAGCAGCTTAGGCAGGGGGAACACCATATATTTT,CASSLGRGNTIYF
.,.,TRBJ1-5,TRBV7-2,TGTGCCAGCAGCTATCGGGGCAATCAGCCCCAGCATTTT,CASSYRGNQPQHF
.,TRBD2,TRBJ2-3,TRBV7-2,TGTGCCAGCAGGCGGGGGGAGGAAGATACGCAGTATTTT,CASRRGEEDTQYF
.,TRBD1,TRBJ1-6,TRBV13,TGTGCCAGCAGCTTGACTGGACAGGGTTCCAATTCACCCCTCCACTTT,CASSLTGQGSNSPLHF
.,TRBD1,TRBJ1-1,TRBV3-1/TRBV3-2,TGTGCCAGCAGCCAAAGACAGGGCATAATAGAAGCTTTCTTT,CASSQRQGIIEAFF
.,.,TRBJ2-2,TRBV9,TGTGCCAGCAGCGTAGGCCTCCCGAACACCGGGGAGCTGTTTTTT,CASSVGLPNTGELFF
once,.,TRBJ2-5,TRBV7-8,TGTGCCAGCAGCTTGGGGACAAGCCAAGAGACCCAGTACTTC,CASSLGTSQETQYF
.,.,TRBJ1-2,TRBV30,TGTGCCTGGAGTGGATCTATCCGAAACTATGGCTACACCTTC,CAWSGSIRNYGYTF
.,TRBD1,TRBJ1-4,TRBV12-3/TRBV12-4,TGTGCCAGCAGCCGAACCGGACAGGGTCGGGCGTTTTTT,CASSRTGQGRAFF
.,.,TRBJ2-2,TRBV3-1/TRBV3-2,TGTGCCAGCAGACCCCTAGCTTTGCCCGGGGAGCTGTTTTTT,CASRPLALPGELFF
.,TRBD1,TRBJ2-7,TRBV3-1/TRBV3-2,TGTGCCAGCAGCCAGTCCTCCTCGGACAGGGGTAGGTACGAGCAGTACTTC,CASSQSSSDRGRYEQYF
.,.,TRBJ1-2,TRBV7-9,TGTGCCAGCAGCCCTTACGGGGGGTTGGACTATGGCTACACCTTC,CASSPYGGLDYGYTF
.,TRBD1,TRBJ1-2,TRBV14,TGTGCCAGCAGCCAAGGCCCGGACAGGCGCTATGGCTACACCTTC,CASSQGPDRRYGYTF
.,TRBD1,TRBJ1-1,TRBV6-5,TGTGCCAGCAGTCTCCAGGGGGCGTATGAAGCTTTCTTT,CASSLQGAYEAFF
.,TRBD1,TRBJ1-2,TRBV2,TGTGCCAGCAGTGCAGACAGGGCGGAAGGCTACACCTTC,CASSADRAEGYTF
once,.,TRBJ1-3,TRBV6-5,TGTGCCAGCAAGAGCTCTGGAAACACCATATATTTT,CASKSSGNTIYF
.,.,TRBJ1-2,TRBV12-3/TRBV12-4,TGTGCCAGCAGCCCCAGGGGTGACTATGGCTACACCTTC,CASSPRGDYGYTF
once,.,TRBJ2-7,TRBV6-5,TGTGCCAGCAGTTCCGGACACTGGGGATATGAGCAGTACTTC,CASSSGHWGYEQYF
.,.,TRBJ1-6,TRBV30,TGTGCCTGGAGCGGTAGGGGTAATTCACCCCTCCACTTT,CAWSGRGNSPLHF
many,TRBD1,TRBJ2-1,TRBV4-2,TGTGCCAGCAGCCACCCGGCCGGGACAGCCACTTCCCACAATGAGCAGTTCTTC,CASSHPAGTATSHNEQFF
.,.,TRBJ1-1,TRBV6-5,TGTGCCAGCAGGACCGAGGTGGGAACTGAAGCTTTCTTT,CASRTEVGTEAFF
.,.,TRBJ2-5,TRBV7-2,TGTGCCAGCAGCTTATTGGGGCGTTGGGGGGGCCTAGAGACCCAGTACTTC,CASSLLGRWGGLETQYF
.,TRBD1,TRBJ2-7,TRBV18,TGTGCCAGCTCAACGGGACAGGGCGAGCAGTACTTC,CASSTGQGEQYF
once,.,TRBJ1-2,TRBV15,TGTGCCACCAGCAGAGAGGGGAACCCCTATGGCTACACCTTC,CATSREGNPYGYTF
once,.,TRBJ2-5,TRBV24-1,TGTGCCACATCGACCCCGTACCAAGAGACCCAGTACTTC,CATSTPYQETQYF